The source of this TCR beta chain is a study of T-cell reconstitution after alpha-beta-depleted transplantation in children. Points from the study as a whole: The origin of alpha-beta T cells about two months after transplant was reportedly several hundred expanded graft clones. Certain patients had high TCRbeta diversity at day 60, and it came from recipient T cells and thymic progenitors that survived. One year post-transplant, T-cell counts and diversity were largely derived from T cells produced anew.

Preparing the TCRbeta library involved the use of unique molecular identifiers. TCRdb re-derived calls from the PCR reads in MiXCR, one entry per CDR3 protein. The sample holds 440,000 or so distinct CDR3 sequences; roughly 43% are singletons and the top ten take approximately 30%. This CDR3 spans 18 amino acids. Germline V CDR1 and CDR2: SGHKS, YYEKEE (reference sequence). V dropped 1 base and J dropped 4 bases, with 18 bases sitting between them. Regarding this clonotype: Its antigen is still unknown.

The receptor's source is a girl under 10 years old with aplastic anemia, due to receive a stem cell transplant. Sequenced material: PBMCs, taken before TCRalphabeta/CD19-depleted stem cell transplant. The chain recombines TRBV5-5 with TRBJ2-6; a possible D gene is TRBD2 (6 bases). In DNA, the CDR3 is TGTGCCAGCAGCTTGTCTGAGAACCCGGGGGTAGGGGCCAACGTCCTGACTTTC. Translating it yields CASSLSENPGVGANVLTF. The variable domain in full, completed from reference TRBV5-5 and TRBJ2-6, reads DAGVTQSPTHLIKTRGQQVTLRCSPISGHKSVSWYQQVLGQGPQFIFQYYEKEERGRGNFPDRFSARQFPNYSSELNVNALLLGDSALYLCASSLSENPGVGANVLTFGAGSRLTVL.